The 5 T cell receptor beta chains presented below share a single source sample, sequenced in a study of shared clonotypes between healthy human individuals. Method: immunoSEQ multiplex PCR; TCRdb's copy keeps in-frame clones and lacks some. The sample holds 300,000 to 400,000 clones, 74% seen once. The sample consisted of memory CD4+ T cells sorted from blood. The subset was: CD45RA-negative fraction. These receptors were collected from a man aged 30 to 39 in good health.

The chain is built from TRBV7-2 and TRBJ2-1; TRBD2 matches at 8 bases. Trimming at V came to 5 bases and at J to 7 bases, leaving 10 bases not matched to a gene. Germline loops: CDR1 SGHTA, CDR2 FQGNSA. The CDR3 has 15 residues. The CDR3 is CASSPGGGRGNEQFF. The CDR3 region has the DNA TGTGCCAGCAGCCCGGGAGGGGGACGAGGGAATGAGCAGTTCTTC. The entire variable domain, with the rest obtained from reference TRBV7-2 and TRBJ2-1, is as follows: GAGVSQSPSNKVTEKGKDVELRCDPISGHTALYWYRQSLGQGLEFLIYFQGNSAPDKSGLPSDRFSAERTGGSVSTLTIQRTQQEDSAVYLCASSPGGGRGNEQFFGPGTRLTVL.

The V and J genes are TRBV10-3 and TRBJ1-2, with D hard to call. CDR1 is ENHRY and CDR2 is SYGVKD in the germline V gene. The CDR3 runs 13 residues. V shed 5 bases and J shed 3 bases, with 10 bases lying between them. CDR3 loop: CAISPDGDYGYTF. The DNA of the CDR3 is TGTGCCATCAGTCCAGACGGTGACTATGGCTACACCTTC.

The chain joins TRBV29-1 to TRBJ1-5; TRBD1 agrees at 7 bases. The V gene's germline CDR1 is SQVTM and CDR2 ANQGSEA. The length of the CDR3 is 13 residues. With V trimmed by 7 bases and J by 7 bases, 10 bases remained unmatched. DNA for the CDR3: TGCAGCGCGGGGGAGGGGGCAGGACAGCCCCAGCATTTT. Translation gives CSAGEGAGQPQHF.

The chain joins TRBV7-2 to TRBJ2-3; unclear D gene. CDR3 size: 13 residues. The germline V gene encodes CDR1 SGHTA and CDR2 FQGNSA. V lost 3 bases to trimming and J lost 2 bases, with 6 bases between them. The CDR3 DNA is TGTGCCAGCAGCTTCCAGATCACAGATACGCAGTATTTT. Amino acid sequence: CASSFQITDTQYF. Drawing the rest from reference TRBV7-2 and TRBJ2-3, the complete variable domain is GAGVSQSPSNKVTEKGKDVELRCDPISGHTALYWYRQSLGQGLEFLIYFQGNSAPDKSGLPSDRFSAERTGGSVSTLTIQRTQQEDSAVYLCASSFQITDTQYFGPGTRLTVL.

This clone appeared once. The genes are TRBV6-1 and TRBJ2-1; the match to TRBD2 covers 14 bases. Unmatched junction bases numbered 17, after V lost 1 base and J lost 6 bases. There are 21 residues in the CDR3. In germline, CDR1 is MNHNS, CDR2 SASEGT. CDR3 DNA sequence: TGTGCCAGCAGTGAAGTCGATATCGGGACTAGCGGGAGAGTCGGCTCCAATGAGCAGTTCTTC. Its protein is CASSEVDIGTSGRVGSNEQFF.